The 13 T cell receptor beta chains below come from one sample, sequenced in a study of T cells after yellow fever vaccination. Using its own MiXCR run on the 5' RACE reads, TCRdb lists one record per CDR3 protein. The sample carries fewer than 450,000 distinct CDR3 sequences, around 10% recorded once. The sequencing used PBMCs, collected on the day of the first yellow fever vaccination. These TCRs come from a man between 18 and 35 years old who received the YFV17D yellow fever vaccine.

This clonotype has a single count. The chain employs TRBV29-1 and TRBJ2-3; 10 bases fit TRBD2. This CDR3 region has 15 residues. Per the germline V gene, CDR1 is SQVTM and CDR2 is ANQGSEA. Trimming took 3 bases from V and 2 from J; bases not matched to a gene: 5. Written as DNA, the CDR3 is TGCAGCGTTGAGGCTAGCGGGGGATTCACAGATACGCAGTATTTT. Translation gives CSVEASGGFTDTQYF.

The chain links TRBV12-3 or TRBV12-4 to TRBJ2-3; unclear D gene. The V end lost 5 bases, the J end lost 3 bases, and 9 bases lay between the germline ends. This CDR3 has 13 residues. CDR3 residues: CASSRMATDTQYF. The CDR3 DNA reads TGTGCCAGCAGTCGCATGGCGACAGATACGCAGTATTTT.

This clonotype was detected a few times. This chain links TRBV10-3 with TRBJ2-3; D call uncertain. Per germline, CDR1 ENHRY and CDR2 SYGVKD. This CDR3 comprises 14 residues. V lost 3 bases, J lost 0 bases, and 7 bases lay in between. The CDR3 loop is CAISDASSTDTQYF. As DNA, the CDR3 is TGTGCCATCAGTGACGCGTCTAGCACAGATACGCAGTATTTT.

This clonotype was counted only a few times. The chain uses TRBV7-2 and TRBJ2-7; no firm D call. The V end was cut by 5 bases, the J end by 2 bases, with 10 bases between. Germline CDR1 reads SGHTA; CDR2 reads FQGNSA. CDR3 length equals 13 residues. The CDR3 protein is CASSHPITYEQYF. In DNA, the CDR3 is TGTGCCAGCAGCCATCCTATAACCTACGAGCAGTACTTC.

V is TRBV10-3 and J is TRBJ2-3; TRBD1 might be the D (6 bases). V lost 6 bases and J lost 0, with 10 bases in between. There are 14 residues in the CDR3. Germline V gene sequence: CDR1 ENHRY, CDR2 SYGVKD. CDR3 coding DNA: TGTGCCATCAGGGCCCAGGGGAGCACAGATACGCAGTATTTT. Translated: CAIRAQGSTDTQYF.

This chain uses TRBV28 with TRBJ2-7; either TRBD1 or TRBD2 may supply D (5 bases each). CDR3 length equals 14 residues. CDR1 and CDR2 from the germline V gene are MDHEN and SYDVKM. V was cut by 10 bases and J by 7 bases, with 23 bases left in between. Written as DNA, the CDR3 is TGTGCCACCTCAGGGCGTCGGGAAGAGGGGGAGCAGTACGTC. This codes for CATSGRREEGEQYV.

This clonotype was picked up a small number of times. The chain links TRBV18 to TRBJ2-7; 8 nucleotides line up with TRBD1. CDR1 is KGHSH and CDR2 is LQKENI in the germline V gene. Unmatched junction bases numbered 3, after V lost 3 bases and J lost 5 bases. CDR3 size: 13 residues. CDR3 sequence: CASSPPDRDEQYV. Written as DNA, the CDR3 is TGTGCCAGCTCACCTCCGGACAGGGACGAGCAGTACGTC.

This sequence joins TRBV7-2 and TRBJ2-5; D unclear. Deletions cut 3 bases from V and 3 bases from J, with 8 bases between. The CDR3 is 13 amino acids. In germline, CDR1 is SGHTA, CDR2 FQGNSA. Here the CDR3 DNA reads TGTGCCAGCAGCTTGGCCCGGGAAGAGACCCAGTACTTC. It is translated as CASSLAREETQYF.

This clonotype was counted at least ten times. CDR3 DNA sequence: TGTGCCAGCAGAGGGACTAGCGGGGGGGCTTGGGAGACCCAGTACTTC. The encoded protein is CASRGTSGGAWETQYF. The chain has TRBV27 and TRBJ2-5, with 16 bases matching TRBD2. J gave up 5 bases and V 6 bases, and 6 bases lay outside the gene matches. This CDR3 spans 16 amino acids. The V gene's germline CDR1 is MNHEY and CDR2 SMNVEV (reference sequence).

Comments on this clonotype: This may be a read error: a much more frequent sequence differs by one nucleotide. This sequence joins TRBV5-4 and TRBJ2-3; D remains unclear. CDR1 and CDR2 (germline): SGHNT, YYREEE (reference sequence). The CDR3 has 13 residues. Between the trimmed V and J ends, which lost 0 bases and 3 bases, there was a span of 5 bases. CDR3 nucleotide sequence: TGTGCCAGCAGCTTGGGTTGGACAGATACGCAGTATTTT. As protein: CASSLGWTDTQYF. The whole variable domain, remainder taken from reference TRBV5-4 and TRBJ2-3, is ETGVTQSPTHLIKTRGQQVTLRCSSQSGHNTVSWYQQALGQGPQFIFQYYREEENGRGNFPPRFSGLQFPNYSSELNVNALELDDSALYLCASSLGWTDTQYFGPGTRLTVL.

The sample holds a few counts of this clonotype. The rearrangement joins TRBV7-2 to TRBJ2-3; the match to TRBD1 covers 9 bases. With 5 bases clipped from V and 2 bases from J, the junction kept 5 bases outside the gene matches. Germline V lookup: CDR1 SGHTA, CDR2 FQGNSA. CDR3 length: 15 amino acids. The CDR3 region has the DNA TGTGCCAGCAGCCTGGACAGGGGAGTCACAGATACGCAGTATTTT. This sequence encodes CASSLDRGVTDTQYF.

CDR3 DNA sequence: TGCGCCAGCAGCCAATCTGGACTAGCGGGGGGGTTGCAGTACTTC. This gives the protein CASSQSGLAGGLQYF. The rearrangement joins TRBV4-1 to TRBJ2-7; 15 nucleotides line up with TRBD2. Germline CDR1 and CDR2: MGHRA and YSYEKL. The trim removed 2 bases at V and 9 bases at J, leaving 5 bases unmatched. This CDR3 is built from 15 residues.

The rearrangement links TRBV4-1 to TRBJ2-3, with 9 bases identical to TRBD2. Germline values: CDR1 MGHRA, CDR2 YSYEKL. CDR3 size: 17 residues. V shed 0 bases and J 1 base; nucleotides not matched to a gene: 5. The DNA for the CDR3 is TGCGCCAGCAGCCAAGATTTAGCGGGGGAGGGCACAGATACGCAGTATTTT. This encodes CASSQDLAGEGTDTQYF.